Shown below are 31 T cell receptor beta chains from a single sample sequenced in a study of response to subunit inactivated influenza vaccine. MiXCR was run by TCRdb on the RT-PCR reads, yielding one entry per CDR3 protein. The table shows 400,000 to 550,000 distinct CDR3 sequences, with 25% occurring only once. Here the sequenced sample was CD4+ T cells sorted from PBMCs, taken around 5 days after vaccination. Source of these receptors: a man aged 50 to 60 who received an inactivated influenza vaccine.

The rearrangement links TRBV13 to TRBJ2-7, with 10 bases identical to TRBD1. Looked up from germline, CDR1 is PRHDT and CDR2 is FYEKMQ (reference sequence). This CDR3 contains 14 residues. Trimming took 3 bases from V and 5 from J; bases not matched to a gene: 4. CDR3 region: CASSLGQGTHEQYF. In nucleotides, the CDR3 is TGTGCCAGCAGCTTGGGACAGGGGACCCACGAGCAGTACTTC.

The V and J genes are TRBV3-1 and TRBJ2-5, with a tentative D call TRBD2 (5 bases). Germline CDR1 is LGHDT and CDR2 is YNNKEL (reference sequence). Trimming shortened V by 1 base and J by 4 bases, and 7 bases separated the two germline ends. The CDR3 sequence is 13 residues long. The CDR3 protein is CASSQVAGETQYF. The CDR3 DNA sequence: TGTGCCAGCAGCCAAGTGGCGGGAGAGACCCAGTACTTC.

The gene calls are TRBV20-1 and TRBJ2-7, with TRBD1 matching 11 bases. V lost 7 bases to trimming and J lost 1 base; unmatched junction nucleotides: 3. The CDR3 extends over 13 amino acids. The germline gives CDR1 DFQATT, CDR2 SNEGSKA (reference sequence). The CDR3 region has the DNA TGCAGTGTGGGACAGGGGGTTTCCTACGAGCAGTACTTC. It yields the protein CSVGQGVSYEQYF.

This clonotype came up many times. This rearrangement joins TRBV12-3 or TRBV12-4 to TRBJ2-3, with 11 positions matching TRBD2. The CDR3 is 15 amino acids. V lost 6 bases and J lost 1; bases outside the gene matches: 3. The CDR3 coding sequence is TGTGCCAGCAGCTTTAGCGGGGGGGGCACAGATACGCAGTATTTT. Its protein is CASSFSGGGTDTQYF.

This sequence joins TRBV10-3 and TRBJ2-1, with 10 bases lining up with TRBD2. This CDR3 region has 16 residues. Germline CDR1 reads ENHRY; CDR2 reads SYGVKD. J gave up 4 bases and V 3 bases, and 6 bases lay outside the gene matches. The chain's CDR3 is CAISDPAGGNYNEQFF. The CDR3 nucleotides are TGTGCCATCAGTGACCCAGCGGGAGGGAATTACAATGAGCAGTTCTTC.

The table lists this clonotype with a few counts. The V and J genes are TRBV12-3 or TRBV12-4 and TRBJ2-1, with D perhaps given as TRBD1 or TRBD2 (5 bases each). V lost 1 base to trimming and J lost 7 bases, with 11 bases between them. The CDR3 has 14 residues. The CDR3 bases are TGTGCCAGCAGTTTAGTGGGAGAGGGGAATGAGCAGTTCTTC. Protein sequence: CASSLVGEGNEQFF.

The rearrangement joins TRBV4-3 to TRBJ1-4; D remains ambiguous. CDR1 is LGHNA, CDR2 YSLEER, per germline. The CDR3 length is 15 residues. V was clipped by 2 bases and J by 0 bases, with 7 bases between them. The CDR3 sequence is CASSQRAATNEKLFF. In DNA, the CDR3 is TGCGCCAGCAGCCAAAGAGCCGCAACTAATGAAAAACTGTTTTTT.

This clonotype was counted only a few times. The rearrangement links TRBV12-3 or TRBV12-4 to TRBJ1-1; D remains unclear. The CDR3 is made up of 14 amino acids. V was trimmed by 3 bases and J by 4 bases, leaving 12 bases between them. CDR3 DNA: TGTGCCAGCAGTTTTGCAGGCGGGCCCACTGAAGCTTTCTTT. Translation: CASSFAGGPTEAFF.

In this sample, this clonotype turned up many times. The chain recombines TRBV12-3 or TRBV12-4 with TRBJ2-2; 9 nucleotides align to TRBD2. The CDR3 spans 15 residues. Losses at the gene ends were 3 bases for V and 7 bases for J; bases not matched to a gene: 6. CDR3 loop: CASSFLAGRGGELFF. The CDR3, as DNA: TGTGCCAGCAGTTTCCTAGCGGGAAGGGGCGGGGAGCTGTTTTTT.

The chain uses TRBV20-1 and TRBJ2-5, with 8 bases aligning to TRBD2. Looked up from germline, CDR1 is DFQATT and CDR2 is SNEGSKA (reference sequence). The CDR3 covers 13 residues. The trim removed 6 bases at V and 5 bases at J, leaving 8 bases unmatched. CDR3 sequence reads: CSAPSGSSETQYF. CDR3 sequence (DNA): TGCAGTGCCCCAAGCGGGAGCTCTGAGACCCAGTACTTC.

Many counts were recorded for this clonotype. This rearrangement joins TRBV6-1 to TRBJ1-5, with a tentative D call TRBD1 (5 bases). V was pared by 6 bases and J by 3 bases, with 15 bases between. This CDR3 comprises 15 residues. Germline V gene lookup returns CDR1 MNHNS and CDR2 SASEGT. In nucleotides, the CDR3 is TGTGCCAGCAGCCCTACCCTGGGGCCCAATCAGCCCCAGCATTTT. It translates to CASSPTLGPNQPQHF.

This clonotype turned up a few times. The chain couples TRBV20-1 to TRBJ2-1, with 11 bases that match TRBD2. The germline V gene has CDR1 DFQATT and CDR2 SNEGSKA (reference sequence). This CDR3 is built from 13 residues. Here the CDR3 reads CSVGTSGYNEQFF. The CDR3 coding sequence is TGCAGCGTCGGGACTAGCGGCTACAATGAGCAGTTCTTC.

The rearrangement uses TRBV18 and TRBJ2-1; 7 bases align to TRBD2. This CDR3 has 14 residues. Per germline, CDR1 KGHSH and CDR2 LQKENI. With V trimmed by 3 bases and J by 14 bases, 13 bases remained unmatched. CDR3 DNA: TGTGCCAGCTCACCCGGAGAACCGGGACTATTAGAGTTCTTC. The encoded protein is CASSPGEPGLLEFF. Complete variable domain (other parts from reference TRBV18 and TRBJ2-1): NAGVMQNPRHLVRRRGQEARLRCSPMKGHSHVYWYRQLPEEGLKFMVYLQKENIIDESGMPKERFSAEFPKEGPSILRIQQVVRGDSAAYFCASSPGEPGLLEFFGPGTRLTVL.

The chain employs TRBV20-1 and TRBJ2-5, with D perhaps matching TRBD2 (7 bases). The CDR3 contains 15 residues. With 3 bases removed from V and 0 bases from J, the gap between germline ends came to 14 bases. In germline, CDR1 is DFQATT, CDR2 SNEGSKA (reference sequence). The chain's CDR3 is CSASGGARYQETQYF. The CDR3 DNA sequence: TGCAGTGCTAGTGGGGGGGCCCGATACCAAGAGACCCAGTACTTC.

The sample holds a few counts of this clonotype. The V and J genes are TRBV4-3 and TRBJ1-3; D might be TRBD1 (6 bases). CDR1 and CDR2 (germline): LGHNA, YSLEER. The CDR3 consists of 15 residues. V shed 4 bases and J shed 1 base, with 11 bases lying between them. CDR3 nucleotides: TGCGCCAGCAGCCCACACAGGGAATCTGGAAACACCATATATTTT. Its translation is CASSPHRESGNTIYF.

This chain links TRBV20-1 with TRBJ2-3, with TRBD1 matching 8 bases. The J segment lost 6 bases and the V segment lost 8 bases, leaving 7 bases of the junction unmatched. The CDR3 has 12 residues. The germline V gene encodes CDR1 DFQATT and CDR2 SNEGSKA (reference sequence). The chain's CDR3 is CSPAGGVDTQYF. In DNA, the CDR3 is TGCAGTCCAGCAGGGGGCGTTGATACGCAGTATTTT.

The DNA for the CDR3 is TGTGCCAGCAGCTTAGCGGTAGGGGTAGGAAACACCATATATTTT. Protein product: CASSLAVGVGNTIYF. This chain joins TRBV7-2 and TRBJ1-3; a weak D match, TRBD1 (5 bases). CDR1 is SGHTA and CDR2 is FQGNSA in the germline V gene. Trimming pared 0 bases from V and 4 bases from J, leaving 10 bases between. This CDR3 comprises 15 residues.

The chain couples TRBV6-2 or TRBV6-3 to TRBJ1-1; D possibly corresponds to TRBD1 (5 bases). Between the trimmed V and J ends, which lost 4 bases and 0 bases, there was a span of 9 bases. The CDR3 totals 14 residues. Germline CDR1 and CDR2: MNHEY and SVGEGT. For the CDR3, the DNA is TGTGCCAGCAGTTCAAACAGGTTGAACACTGAAGCTTTCTTT. Protein product: CASSSNRLNTEAFF.

The chain recombines TRBV5-1 with TRBJ2-5, with D possibly TRBD1 on 6 matching bases. Between the trimmed V and J ends, which lost 0 bases and 4 bases, there was a span of 16 bases. Germline V lookup: CDR1 SGHRS, CDR2 YFSETQ. The CDR3 is 16 residues long. In nucleotides, the CDR3 is TGCGCCAGCAGCTTGGGGGACATCCCAAAGCTAGAGACCCAGTACTTC. This gives the protein CASSLGDIPKLETQYF. Full variable domain (outside the CDR3, taken from reference TRBV5-1 and TRBJ2-5): KAGVTQTPRYLIKTRGQQVTLSCSPISGHRSVSWYQQTPGQGLQFLFEYFSETQRNKGNFPGRFSGRQFSNSRSEMNVSTLELGDSALYLCASSLGDIPKLETQYFGPGTRLLVL.

The gene calls are TRBV12-3 or TRBV12-4 and TRBJ2-3; D is ambiguous. V dropped 1 base and J dropped 6 bases, with 11 bases sitting between them. The CDR3 length is 14 residues. In nucleotides, the CDR3 is TGTGCCAGCAGTTTAGTTTGGTTGTTGGATACGCAGTATTTT. Amino acid sequence: CASSLVWLLDTQYF.

V and J are TRBV20-1 and TRBJ2-7; 9 bases map to TRBD2. The ends lost 3 bases at V and 2 bases at J; junction bases unmatched: 5. CDR1 DFQATT and CDR2 SNEGSKA come from the germline V gene (reference sequence). CDR3 size: 14 residues. CDR3 nucleotides: TGCAGTGCTAGGGGACTAGCCGATACCTACGAGCAGTACTTC. Protein product: CSARGLADTYEQYF.

In its sample, this clonotype was seen a few times. The chain couples TRBV10-3 to TRBJ2-5; D possibly uses TRBD1 or TRBD2 (6 bases each). The germline V and J ends were trimmed by 0 bases and 6 bases, with 17 bases remaining between them. Germline values: CDR1 ENHRY, CDR2 SYGVKD. This CDR3 has 16 residues. The CDR3, as DNA: TGTGCCATCAGTGAGTCTGGGGGCGCGGGGTTAAAGACCCAGTACTTC. Translating gives CAISESGGAGLKTQYF.

This clonotype has just a few counts. The rearrangement links TRBV6-5 to TRBJ2-5; 9 bases line up with TRBD2. The junction had 5 bases not matched to a gene; V was cut back by 0 bases and J by 0 bases. The CDR3 sequence is 17 residues long. CDR1 and CDR2 (germline): MNHEY, SVGAGI. CDR3 nucleotides: TGTGCCAGCAGTTACTCGGCTAGCGGGATTTACCAAGAGACCCAGTACTTC. Amino acid sequence: CASSYSASGIYQETQYF.

This rearrangement joins TRBV24-1 to TRBJ2-1; D remains unclear. Trimming removed 7 bases at V and 2 bases at J, with 14 bases between. Germline CDR1 is KGHDR and CDR2 is SFDVKD. The CDR3 loop spans 15 amino acids. CDR3 in amino acids: CATSPTGYAYNEQFF. In DNA form, the CDR3 reads TGTGCCACCAGCCCCACCGGGTACGCCTACAATGAGCAGTTCTTC.

Concerning this clonotype: A much larger clone differs from this one at a single base, so this may be a read error. J is TRBJ2-1 and V is TRBV7-6; possibly TRBD2 for D (6 bases). CDR1 is SGHVS, CDR2 FNYEAQ, per germline. This CDR3 comprises 15 residues. The V gene lost 0 bases and the J gene lost 2 bases, with 8 bases spanning the gap. The CDR3 spells CASSLARGPYNEQFF. As DNA, the CDR3 is TGTGCCAGCAGCTTAGCGCGGGGACCCTACAATGAGCAGTTCTTC. The whole variable domain, remainder taken from reference TRBV7-6 and TRBJ2-1, is GAGVSQSPRYKVTKRGQDVALRCDPISGHVSLYWYRQALGQGPEFLTYFNYEAQQDKSGLPNDRFSAERPEGSISTLTIQRTEQRDSAMYRCASSLARGPYNEQFFGPGTRLTVL.

The chain has TRBV4-1 and TRBJ2-1, with unresolved D. CDR3 size: 15 residues. The germline V gene encodes CDR1 MGHRA and CDR2 YSYEKL. V was cut by 4 bases and J by 8 bases, with 18 bases left in between. CDR3 bases: TGCGCCAGCAGCCGTACCCTTACTACGGCAGATGAGCAGTTCTTC. Protein product: CASSRTLTTADEQFF.

In this sample, this clonotype turned up a few times. This chain joins TRBV20-1 and TRBJ2-4; D gene ambiguous. Deletions cut 3 bases from V and 0 bases from J, with 15 bases between. This CDR3 is 16 amino acids long. Germline lookup yields CDR1 DFQATT and CDR2 SNEGSKA (reference sequence). The CDR3 loop reads CSAREYGLLAKNIQYF. The CDR3 nucleotides read TGCAGTGCTAGGGAGTATGGTCTTCTAGCCAAAAACATTCAGTACTTC.

V gene TRBV7-9 combines with J gene TRBJ2-3; TRBD2 might be the D (6 bases). This CDR3 region has 16 residues. Trimming shortened V by 5 bases and J by 6 bases, and 21 bases separated the two germline ends. CDR1 SEHNR and CDR2 FQNEAQ come from the germline V gene (reference sequence). The CDR3 loop is CASSQGTGDHSDTQYF. The CDR3 DNA sequence: TGTGCCAGCAGCCAAGGGACGGGAGACCATAGTGATACGCAGTATTTT.

In its sample, this clonotype was seen a few times. The chain combines TRBV6-2 or TRBV6-3 with TRBJ2-2; TRBD1 matches at 10 bases. The V segment lost 4 bases and the J segment 3 bases; nucleotides outside the gene matches: 5. In germline, CDR1 is MNHEY, CDR2 SVGEGT. This CDR3 spans 16 amino acids. The CDR3 nucleotides are TGTGCCAGCAGTTCCTTAGGGACAGGGGACACCGGGGAGCTGTTTTTT. Its protein product is CASSSLGTGDTGELFF.

This clonotype was recorded many times. The chain is built from TRBV10-3 and TRBJ2-2; D possibly corresponds to TRBD2 (5 bases). The CDR3 has 14 residues. Germline CDR1 ENHRY, CDR2 SYGVKD. The V end lost 6 bases, the J end lost 6 bases, and 14 bases lay between the germline ends. The CDR3 bases are TGTGCCATCAGCTCAGCTCCGGACTCCGGGGAGCTGTTTTTT. It translates to CAISSAPDSGELFF.

The rearrangement joins TRBV15 to TRBJ2-3, with TRBD2 matching 11 bases. Germline V gene sequence: CDR1 LNHNV, CDR2 YYDKDF (reference sequence). The CDR3 spans 18 residues. After removal of 3 bases from V and 3 bases from J, the junction contained 11 bases not matched to a gene. The CDR3 reads CATSSTPAGTSGTDTQYF. The CDR3 region has the DNA TGTGCCACCAGCAGCACTCCCGCGGGGACTAGCGGAACAGATACGCAGTATTTT.